This T cell receptor (beta chain) was observed in a study of blood T cell repertoires in COVID-19 (dated by TCRdb to the early 2020s). Some background on the complete study: Samples covering the acute and convalescent phases of COVID-19 were provided by collaborators in the United States, Italy and Spain. HLA class I and class II types, where available, came from metadata supplied by the sample provider rather than from assay-based typing. Deeply sampled blood TCRbeta repertoires from subjects exposed to, actively infected with, or recovered from COVID-19 were included in the dataset. The prospective study material was composed of cDNA or gDNA derived from T cells, B-cell-depleted T cells, or PBMCs. The sample metadata nearly always contained a de-identified subject ID, COVID-19 status, age in years and sex. The repertoires were released in a freely available public database intended as a resource for research on the immune response to SARS-CoV-2. The samples were drawn from the first 160 participants of the ongoing ImmuneRACE study and from 950 to 1,500 subjects provided by 6 global collaborators.

The CDR3 holds 14 amino acids from the cysteine to the phenylalanine. The only DNA kept is the CDR3, 42 bases in frame from the first base. The germline V and J ends show losses of 3 bases and 6 bases respectively, and no gene match explains 10 bases of the junction. As encoded in the germline V gene (reference sequence), CDR1 is DFQATT while CDR2 is SNEGSKA. The immunoSEQ Assay, a bias-controlled multiplex PCR, was used to amplify TCRbeta CDR3 regions from genomic DNA. The study's own analysis went as follows. The number of nucleated cells in each sample was estimated by amplification of reference gene primers within the assay. To quantify the absolute abundance of each unique TCRbeta CDR3 rearrangement, sequence reads were collapsed and filtered. For each sample, productive Simpson clonality was calculated by taking the square root of Simpson's diversity index across productive rearrangements. The clones in this table, taken by TCRdb from immuneACCESS, are in-frame only. Not every clone is retained; where verified, under half of the shortfall comes from an unresolved V gene, and the cause of the rest is unknown. The DNA gave D and trimming, while V, J and clone size come from that table. This sample is represented by about 490,000 clones; roughly 88% of them were singletons. Together, the top ten hold approximately 3% of the sample.

Whole blood was collected in K2EDTA tubes by collaborating institutions according to the institutions' own protocols. For TCRbeta analysis, collaborators shipped samples as frozen whole blood, isolated PBMCs, or DNA extracted from either of those sample types. With regard to this clone: The antigen it binds to is not known. Base qualities are missing; no much larger clone stands one base away.

Results and caveats for the whole study, not just this receptor: The amount of clinical and demographic metadata varied by source and participant and was provided uncurated.

The receptor's source is a human donor in a cohort sampled during active COVID-19. The sequenced sample consisted of peripheral blood. The chain uses TRBV20-1 and TRBJ1-2, and 7 junctional nucleotides match TRBD1. DNA sequence: TGCAGTGCTAGTACAGGGGTTAGTATCGATGGCTACACCTTC. It translates as CSASTGVSIDGYTF.